The entry below describes one T cell receptor beta chain. What it recognizes is unknown. This entry belongs to a study of cytomegalovirus exposure and HLA in healthy donors. Study-wide points: Later work found most CMV-associated TCR beta chains apparently HLA-restricted.

The PCR contained 60 Vbeta and 13 Jbeta primers. Some clones are missing from TCRdb's copy, which holds only in-frame ones; the method was immunoSEQ multiplex PCR. In the table there are about 130,000 clones, roughly 83% of which are singletons. Trimming left V 7 bases short and J 1 base short, with 7 bases between. The CDR3 consists of 12 residues. Germline CDR1 reads MNHNS; CDR2 reads SASEGT. This clonotype was obtained from a man younger than 35 in good health and CMV-seropositive. This rearrangement joins TRBV6-1 to TRBJ1-1; D gene unclear. Sequenced input: PBMCs. CDR3 amino acids: CASNRGNTEAFF. The CDR3 DNA follows: TGTGCCAGCAACCGGGGGAACACTGAAGCTTTCTTT.